These 28 T cell receptor beta chains originate from one sample sequenced in a study of blood T cell repertoires in COVID-19. Libraries were prepared by immunoSEQ multiplex PCR; TCRdb keeps only in-frame clonotypes and omits some of them. There are 270,000 or so clones in the sample; roughly 90% occur only once, and approximately 2.5% lies in the top ten. The sample taken for sequencing was PBMCs or T cells enriched from blood (not recorded which). The receptor source for this set is a woman in her forties with acute COVID-19.

J is TRBJ2-3 and V is TRBV13; 7 positions match TRBD1. The junction had 10 bases not matched to a gene; V was cut back by 5 bases and J by 2 bases. The CDR3 has 16 residues. The germline gives CDR1 PRHDT, CDR2 FYEKMQ (reference sequence). Written as DNA, the CDR3 is TGTGCCAGCAGCCTAGACCCCGACAGGGCCACAGATACGCAGTATTTT. Residues: CASSLDPDRATDTQYF.

The chain couples TRBV11-3 to TRBJ2-5, with TRBD1 matching over 9 bases. Germline-derived CDR1 and CDR2 are SGHNT and YENEEA. Trimming took 4 bases from V and 6 from J; bases not matched to a gene: 6. The CDR3 sequence is 14 residues long. CDR3 protein: CASSWPGTGKTQYF. In DNA, the CDR3 is TGTGCCAGCAGCTGGCCCGGGACAGGGAAGACCCAGTACTTC.

The rearrangement links TRBV14 to TRBJ1-4; 10 bases map to TRBD1. The CDR3 loop spans 15 amino acids. Trimming cost V 3 bases and J 7 bases; bases outside gene matches: 5. Germline V gene lookup returns CDR1 SGHDN and CDR2 FVKESK. The CDR3: CASSQTRTGGEKLFF. The CDR3 DNA sequence: TGTGCCAGCAGCCAGACCAGGACAGGGGGTGAAAAACTGTTTTTT.

This clone has more than one count but fewer than ten. This chain links TRBV2 with TRBJ2-2; 7 nucleotides match TRBD1. CDR3 length: 13 amino acids. The germline CDR1 and CDR2 sequences are SNHLY and FYNNEI. The ends lost 10 bases at V and 2 bases at J; junction bases unmatched: 4. CDR3 DNA sequence: TGTGCCACCGGGACAGCCAACACCGGGGAGCTGTTTTTT. Protein: CATGTANTGELFF.

The rearrangement links TRBV2 to TRBJ2-7, with TRBD1 as a possible D gene (5 bases). The V gene's germline CDR1 is SNHLY and CDR2 FYNNEI. The CDR3 contains 14 residues. The V end lost 6 bases, the J end lost 5 bases, and 17 bases lay between the germline ends. CDR3 nucleotide sequence: TGTGCCAGCAGCGACAGAACCCAGGGAAACGAGCAGTACTTC. Translation: CASSDRTQGNEQYF. The full variable domain, completed using reference TRBV2 and TRBJ2-7, is EPEVTQTPSHQVTQMGQEVILRCVPISNHLYFYWYRQILGQKVEFLVSFYNNEISEKSEIFDDQFSVERPDGSNFTLKIRSTKLEDSAMYFCASSDRTQGNEQYFGPGTRLTVT.

This rearrangement joins TRBV4-3 to TRBJ1-4; a weak D match, TRBD1 (6 bases). V dropped 3 bases and J dropped 4 bases, with 9 bases sitting between them. Germline-derived CDR1 and CDR2 are LGHNA and YSLEER. The CDR3 has 14 amino acids. Here the CDR3 reads CASSHLGGNEKLFF. CDR3 bases: TGCGCCAGCAGCCATTTAGGGGGTAATGAAAAACTGTTTTTT.

This clone was seen once. The chain recombines TRBV27 with TRBJ1-2; 7 bases are a match to TRBD1. J was trimmed by 4 bases and V by 5 bases; bases with no gene match: 16. The germline V gene has CDR1 MNHEY and CDR2 SMNVEV (reference sequence). This CDR3 spans 17 amino acids. CDR3 region: CASSDMGATGTTYGYTF. CDR3 DNA: TGTGCCAGCAGTGATATGGGGGCGACAGGGACAACCTATGGCTACACCTTC.

V usage is TRBV23-1 and J usage is TRBJ1-4; D uncertain. TRBV23-1 is an ORF, with its function uncertain. V lost 5 bases and J 6 bases, leaving 10 bases between the germline ends. There are 13 residues in the CDR3. CDR3 loop: CASSARLDEKLFF. CDR3 bases: TGCGCCAGCAGTGCCCGGTTGGATGAAAAACTGTTTTTT.

This chain uses TRBV6-4 with TRBJ2-1; 10 bases fit TRBD2. Trimming cost V 6 bases and J 7 bases; bases outside gene matches: 6. This CDR3 region has 14 residues. Per germline, CDR1 MRHNA and CDR2 SNTAGT. DNA of the CDR3: TGTGCCAGCAGCATAGCGGGAGGTGAAAATGAGCAGTTCTTC. Translating it yields CASSIAGGENEQFF.

The rearrangement joins TRBV30 to TRBJ1-4; D might be TRBD1 (5 bases). The ends were cut back, 2 bases at V and 6 bases at J, with 16 bases in the middle. This CDR3 is built from 15 residues. Looked up from germline, CDR1 is GTSNPN and CDR2 is SVGIG (reference sequence). CDR3 DNA sequence: TGTGCCTGGAGTTCCCCGGCGGGGGTTCATGAAAAACTGTTTTTT. Its translation: CAWSSPAGVHEKLFF.

The genes are TRBV7-9 and TRBJ1-5; TRBD1 might be the D (6 bases). The CDR3 length is 15 residues. The V gene lost 5 bases and the J gene lost 3 bases, with 14 bases spanning the gap. CDR1 is SEHNR, CDR2 FQNEAQ, per germline (reference sequence). CDR3 DNA: TGTGCCAGCAGCCAAACAGGGAACTCCAATCAGCCCCAGCATTTT. Encoded protein: CASSQTGNSNQPQHF.

This chain joins TRBV24-1 and TRBJ1-2; 7 bases are a match to TRBD1. With 12 bases clipped from V and 0 bases from J, the junction kept 9 bases outside the gene matches. CDR1 KGHDR and CDR2 SFDVKD come from the germline V gene. CDR3 length: 14 amino acids. This CDR3 reads CAAHWDSANYGYTF. Written as DNA, the CDR3 is TGTGCCGCTCATTGGGACAGCGCTAACTATGGCTACACCTTC.

The V call is TRBV28, the J call TRBJ1-1, with TRBD1 matching over 9 bases. V was pared by 6 bases and J by 1 base, with 6 bases of the junction left unmatched. The germline V gene has CDR1 MDHEN and CDR2 SYDVKM. This CDR3 has 15 residues. The CDR3 region has the DNA TGTGCCAGCAGCTTAACAGGGGGCGCGAACACTGAAGCTTTCTTT. It codes for CASSLTGGANTEAFF.

A note on this clone: Sequence at one end of the junction differs from germline and may be a read error. This chain links TRBV27 with TRBJ2-5, with 10 bases lining up with TRBD2. Per germline, CDR1 MNHEY and CDR2 SMNVEV (reference sequence). This CDR3 is 13 amino acids long. CDR3 amino acids: CASSLVLAGTLYF. In nucleotides, the CDR3 is TGTGCCAGCAGTTTAGTACTAGCGGGAACCCTGTACTTC.

V usage is TRBV5-1 and J usage is TRBJ2-1; TRBD2 is a possible D gene (6 bases). The V gene lost 7 bases and the J gene lost 2 bases, with 16 bases spanning the gap. Germline V lookup: CDR1 SGHRS, CDR2 YFSETQ. The CDR3 totals 15 residues. The chain's CDR3 is CASQIGGGPYNEQFF. The CDR3 region has the DNA TGCGCCAGCCAAATTGGGGGAGGTCCCTACAATGAGCAGTTCTTC.

V is TRBV11-3 and J is TRBJ2-7, with D tentatively TRBD1 (6 bases). Trimming cost V 5 bases and J 3 bases, with 11 bases left between them. The CDR3 is made up of 13 amino acids. The germline gives CDR1 SGHNT, CDR2 YENEEA. CDR3 protein: CASSLLTGYEQYF. As DNA, the CDR3 is TGTGCCAGCAGCCTCCTGACAGGCTACGAGCAGTACTTC.

The chain is built from TRBV30 and TRBJ2-3; 9 positions agree with TRBD2. Losses at the gene ends were 2 bases for V and 7 bases for J; bases not matched to a gene: 7. This CDR3 is 14 amino acids long. Germline lookup yields CDR1 GTSNPN and CDR2 SVGIG (reference sequence). CDR3: CAWSLRGGRYTQYF. In DNA, the CDR3 is TGTGCCTGGAGTCTGCGGGGGGGCCGTTATACGCAGTATTTT.

The chain is built from TRBV7-2 and TRBJ1-3; D is perhaps TRBD1 (5 bases). The CDR3 sequence is 16 residues long. The V end was cut by 3 bases, the J end by 0 bases, with 12 bases between. In germline, CDR1 is SGHTA, CDR2 FQGNSA. In DNA form, the CDR3 reads TGTGCCAGCAGCTTGGCAGGGCCTATCTCTGGAAACACCATATATTTT. Its translation: CASSLAGPISGNTIYF.

The chain uses TRBV13 and TRBJ1-6, with 10 nucleotides matching TRBD1. CDR1 PRHDT and CDR2 FYEKMQ come from the germline V gene (reference sequence). J lost 4 bases, V lost 5 bases, and 5 bases had no gene match. The CDR3 loop spans 16 amino acids. The CDR3 nucleotides read TGTGCCAGCAGCCGGGGGGGACAGGGGTATAATTCACCCCTCCACTTT. Translation gives CASSRGGQGYNSPLHF.

This clone was counted a few times. In DNA, the CDR3 is TGTGCCAGCAGCCCAGGGACAGGGAAGAATCAGCCCCAGCATTTT. This encodes CASSPGTGKNQPQHF. This chain links TRBV9 with TRBJ1-5, with 9 bases fitting TRBD1. Trimming took 4 bases from V and 4 from J; bases not matched to a gene: 6. The CDR3 consists of 15 residues. Per the germline V gene, CDR1 is SGDLS and CDR2 is YYNGEE.

This clone was recorded a few times. The chain links TRBV5-1 to TRBJ2-3, with 15 bases matching TRBD2. V lost 4 bases and J lost 2; bases outside the gene matches: 8. CDR1 SGHRS and CDR2 YFSETQ come from the germline V gene. This CDR3 spans 18 amino acids. The CDR3 protein is CASSPGTSGGFITDTQYF. The DNA of the CDR3 is TGCGCCAGCAGCCCAGGGACTAGCGGGGGGTTTATCACAGATACGCAGTATTTT.

This clone was recorded only once. The chain links TRBV12-5 to TRBJ1-5; D uncertain. CDR1 LGHNT and CDR2 FRNRAP come from the germline V gene. Trimming cost V 1 base and J 4 bases, with 5 bases left between them. This CDR3 spans 13 amino acids. CDR3 sequence: CASGLGSNQPQHF. DNA of the CDR3: TGTGCTAGTGGTTTGGGCAGTAATCAGCCCCAGCATTTT.

J is TRBJ2-5 and V is TRBV15, with D possibly TRBD1 on 6 matching bases. The CDR3 contains 13 residues. CDR1 is LNHNV, CDR2 YYDKDF, per germline (reference sequence). Trimming removed 6 bases from V and 4 bases from J, with 12 bases in between. For the CDR3, the DNA is TGTGCCACCAGACGCAGAGGGGGAGAGACCCAGTACTTC. It is translated as CATRRRGGETQYF.

The chain has TRBV25-1 and TRBJ1-4; D might be TRBD1 (5 bases). CDR1 is MGHDK and CDR2 is SYGVNS in the germline V gene. V was cut by 2 bases and J by 0 bases, with 13 bases left in between. CDR3 size: 17 residues. CDR3 DNA: TGTGCCAGCAGTGAACCCCCGGGGGGTTCAACTAATGAAAAACTGTTTTTT. This codes for CASSEPPGGSTNEKLFF.

This clone showed up just once. The V and J genes are TRBV4-3 and TRBJ2-7; TRBD2 aligns across 9 bases. With V trimmed by 0 bases and J by 5 bases, 8 bases remained unmatched. The CDR3 runs to 16 residues. The germline V gene encodes CDR1 LGHNA and CDR2 YSLEER. The CDR3 here is CASSQDLASGNHEQYF. The CDR3 DNA is TGCGCCAGCAGCCAAGATCTGGCTAGCGGGAACCACGAGCAGTACTTC.

The chain combines TRBV7-3 with TRBJ2-5; D possibly corresponds to TRBD2 (7 bases). V was cut by 5 bases and J by 4 bases, with 17 bases left in between. The CDR3 loop spans 15 amino acids. CDR1 is SGHTA, CDR2 FQGTGA, per germline. The CDR3 spells CASSLGGGGGETQYF. In nucleotides, the CDR3 is TGTGCCAGCAGCCTCGGCGGGGGAGGGGGAGAGACCCAGTACTTC.

The chain couples TRBV5-4 to TRBJ2-1; 8 nucleotides agree with TRBD2. Germline V lookup: CDR1 SGHNT, CDR2 YYREEE (reference sequence). V gave up 0 bases and J gave up 4 bases; unmatched junction bases: 6. The CDR3 is made up of 16 amino acids. The CDR3 DNA sequence: TGTGCCAGCAGCTTGGCGGGTGCTAGCGGGTACAATGAGCAGTTCTTC. Its translation is CASSLAGASGYNEQFF.

The chain is built from TRBV7-9 and TRBJ2-1; 7 nucleotides align to TRBD1. Unmatched junction bases numbered 12, after V lost 5 bases and J lost 5 bases. Germline CDR1 and CDR2: SEHNR and FQNEAQ (reference sequence). The CDR3 runs to 16 residues. The DNA of the CDR3 is TGTGCCAGCAGCCCTCCCAGGGGGTGGGGAGACAATGAGCAGTTCTTC. This translates into CASSPPRGWGDNEQFF.